This TCR beta chain was captured in a study of CD8 T cells in Susac syndrome. cDNA came from about 0.5 to 1 ug RNA primed by random hexamers. Each CDR3 protein is one row after TCRdb ran MiXCR on the immunoSEQ multiplex PCR reads. The sample includes about 180,000 distinct CDR3 sequences, roughly 94% of them seen just once. This CDR3 is built from 14 residues. The germline CDR1 and CDR2 sequences are SGDLS and YYNGEE. J was trimmed by 6 bases and V by 4 bases; bases with no gene match: 4. The chain carries TRBV9 and TRBJ1-6; TRBD1 aligns across 7 bases. This clonotype was sampled from a human donor with Susac syndrome. The material sequenced was CD4+ T cells from PBMCs. DNA for the CDR3: TGTGCCAGCAGCCTGGGACAGACTAATTCACCCCTCCACTTT. Translating gives CASSLGQTNSPLHF.